The clone carrying this TCR beta chain has just a few counts. These data originate in a study of blood T cells in healthy people across ages. The second PCR ran about 6 to 12 cycles with a sample-barcoded 5' primer and J-beta primers. TCRdb itself ran the 5' RACE reads through MiXCR, one entry per CDR3 protein. The table records roughly 1.7 million distinct CDR3 sequences, approximately 32% of them present only once. Deletions cut 3 bases from V and 5 bases from J, with 14 bases between. The CDR3 is made up of 14 amino acids. This chain joins TRBV12-3 or TRBV12-4 and TRBJ2-7; D is unclear. Material: blood. The TCR sequence derives from a woman aged 25 to 39 in good health. CDR3 sequence: CASSFGGDVDEQYF. For the CDR3, the DNA is TGTGCCAGCAGTTTCGGTGGGGATGTCGACGAGCAGTACTTC.